The entry below describes one T cell receptor (beta chain). Other DNA variants within this sample encode the same CDR3. The sample comes from a study of blood T cell repertoires in COVID-19. In the study overall: PBMCs, B-cell-depleted T cells, or T cells were the source of the cDNA or gDNA that made up the material.

Authors' data handling: The authors estimated nucleated cell counts from reference gene primer amplification. Using immunoSEQ multiplex PCR, the repertoire was profiled, and TCRdb retains in-frame clones only, with some absent. V, J and clone size reflect that table, while D and trimming were determined from the DNA. The sample shows approximately 260,000 clones, around 83% of them seen only once. The CDR3 covers 12 residues. The V gene's germline CDR1 is LGHDT and CDR2 YNNKEL (reference sequence). The V end was cut by 2 bases, the J end by 3 bases, with 5 bases between. Sequences were obtained from peripheral blood. The chain couples TRBV3-1 (or the pseudogene TRBV3-2) to TRBJ2-7; the D is unclear. This sequence was found in a man younger than 30 with active or convalescent COVID-19. CDR3 loop: CASSQNFYEQYF. The CDR3 nucleotides read TGTGCCAGCAGCCAAAACTTCTACGAGCAGTACTTC.